Each of the 10 T cell receptor beta chains below was sequenced from the same sample in a study of long-term antiretroviral therapy in people with HIV. Run at survey level, the immunoSEQ assay was version v3.0. The data were produced by immunoSEQ multiplex PCR, yet TCRdb's version contains in-frame clones alone and is incomplete. This table has roughly 6,400 clones, more than 65% appearing once. Sequencing used unsorted PBMCs, obtained 1.1 years after starting antiretroviral therapy. The receptors here all came from a man aged 35-49 years with HIV.

In DNA, the CDR3 is TGTGCCAGCAGCCACGACGGTCAGCCCCAGCATTTT. Protein sequence: CASSHDGQPQHF. This chain connects TRBV7-9 to TRBJ1-5; D remains unclear. Between the trimmed V and J ends, which lost 5 bases and 6 bases, there was a span of 8 bases. Germline CDR1 and CDR2: SEHNR and FQNEAQ (reference sequence). This CDR3 contains 12 residues.

The gene calls are TRBV14 and TRBJ2-7; 8 bases match TRBD2. Trimming at V came to 2 bases and at J to 13 bases, leaving 10 bases not matched to a gene. CDR1 and CDR2 (germline): SGHDN, FVKESK. The CDR3 covers 13 residues. In nucleotides, the CDR3 is TGTGCCAGCAGCCAAAGTTATGGGACTAGACCTTACTTC. It codes for CASSQSYGTRPYF.

This clone has only a few counts. The rearrangement uses TRBV7-9 and TRBJ2-7; no firm D call. There are 11 residues in the CDR3. The V end lost 5 bases, the J end lost 2 bases, and 4 bases lay between the germline ends. Germline assignment: CDR1 SEHNR and CDR2 FQNEAQ (reference sequence). CDR3 sequence (DNA): TGTGCCAGCAGCGCCACCTACGAGCAGTACTTC. Translated: CASSATYEQYF.

Only one count was recorded for this clone. This chain links TRBV13 with TRBJ1-2, with unresolved D. This CDR3 contains 14 residues. V was pared by 0 bases and J by 3 bases, with 8 bases between. Germline CDR1 reads PRHDT; CDR2 reads FYEKMQ (reference sequence). In DNA, the CDR3 is TGTGCCAGCAGCTTAGGCCGGGGAGACTATGGCTACACCTTC. Protein: CASSLGRGDYGYTF. The complete variable domain, with remaining parts taken from reference TRBV13 and TRBJ1-2, reads AAGVIQSPRHLIKEKRETATLKCYPIPRHDTVYWYQQGPGQDPQFLISFYEKMQSDKGSIPDRFSAQQFSDYHSELNMSSLELGDSALYFCASSLGRGDYGYTFGSGTRLTVV.

This clone has a handful of counts. The chain couples TRBV13 to TRBJ1-2; D gene unclear. Germline CDR1 PRHDT, CDR2 FYEKMQ (reference sequence). Trimming shortened V by 5 bases and J by 3 bases, and 7 bases separated the two germline ends. CDR3 size: 12 residues. Here the CDR3 DNA reads TGTGCCAGCAGCCAGGTTTACTATGGCTACACCTTC. Protein: CASSQVYYGYTF.

The chain recombines TRBV5-1 with TRBJ1-2; D not resolved. V was clipped by 0 bases and J by 8 bases, with 14 bases between them. CDR1 is SGHRS, CDR2 YFSETQ, per germline. CDR3 length equals 14 residues. CDR3 sequence (DNA): TGCGCCAGCAGCTTGGGAAGCGGCAGGCGCGGCTACACCTTC. This translates into CASSLGSGRRGYTF.

This clone has only one observation. The CDR3 loop reads CASSALPGDYGYTF. The CDR3 nucleotides are TGTGCCAGCAGCGCACTTCCGGGGGACTATGGCTACACCTTC. The chain has TRBV9 and TRBJ1-2; the D gene is possibly TRBD1 (5 bases). Between the trimmed V and J ends, which lost 3 bases and 3 bases, there was a span of 12 bases. Germline values: CDR1 SGDLS, CDR2 YYNGEE. The CDR3 covers 14 residues.

The chain has TRBV5-6 and TRBJ2-5; the match to TRBD2 covers 14 bases. The V gene's germline CDR1 is SGHDT and CDR2 YYEEEE. Trimming removed 9 bases from V and 5 bases from J; junction bases left unmatched: 12. The CDR3 covers 16 residues. The CDR3 loop reads CATSGLAGGYPETQYF. CDR3 bases: TGTGCCACCTCAGGACTAGCGGGGGGTTACCCTGAGACCCAGTACTTC. Full variable domain (remainder filled in from reference TRBV5-6 and TRBJ2-5): DAGVTQSPTHLIKTRGQQVTLRCSPKSGHDTVSWYQQALGQGPQFIFQYYEEEERQRGNFPDRFSGHQFPNYSSELNVNALLLGDSALYLCATSGLAGGYPETQYFGPGTRLLVL.

This clone was seen once. The chain carries TRBV9 and TRBJ1-4; 7 bases map to TRBD1. With V trimmed by 4 bases and J by 7 bases, 13 bases remained unmatched. The germline CDR1 and CDR2 sequences are SGDLS and YYNGEE. This CDR3 contains 16 residues. Written as DNA, the CDR3 is TGTGCCAGCAGCCCGTCCTTGGCGGACAGGCCTGAAAAACTGTTTTTT. It translates to CASSPSLADRPEKLFF.

This clone was picked up one time. V gene TRBV6-6 combines with J gene TRBJ1-4, with 7 bases that match TRBD1. This CDR3 contains 14 residues. Trimming cost V 4 bases and J 7 bases; bases outside gene matches: 6. Germline-derived CDR1 and CDR2 are MNHNY and SVGAGI (reference sequence). In nucleotides, the CDR3 is TGTGCCAGCAGTTTCACCGGGACAGTTGAAAAACTGTTTTTT. This sequence encodes CASSFTGTVEKLFF.